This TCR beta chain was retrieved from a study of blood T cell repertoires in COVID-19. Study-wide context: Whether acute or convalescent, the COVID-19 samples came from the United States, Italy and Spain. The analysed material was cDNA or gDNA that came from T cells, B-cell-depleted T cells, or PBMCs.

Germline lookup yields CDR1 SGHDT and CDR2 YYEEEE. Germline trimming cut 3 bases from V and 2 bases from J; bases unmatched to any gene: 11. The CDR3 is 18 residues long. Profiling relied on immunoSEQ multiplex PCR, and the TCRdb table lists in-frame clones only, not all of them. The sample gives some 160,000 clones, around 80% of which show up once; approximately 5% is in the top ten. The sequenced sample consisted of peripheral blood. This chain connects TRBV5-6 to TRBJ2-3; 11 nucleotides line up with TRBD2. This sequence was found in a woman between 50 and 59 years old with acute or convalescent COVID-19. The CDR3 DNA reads TGTGCCAGCAGCTCAATCGGCCCTAGCGGGGGGTCCACAGATACGCAGTATTTT. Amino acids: CASSSIGPSGGSTDTQYF.